Below, 6 T cell receptor beta chains from the same sample are listed, as sequenced in a study of blood T cell repertoires in COVID-19. Profiled with immunoSEQ multiplex PCR; TCRdb holds only in-frame clones, not every one. The table lists about 220,000 clones, 80% of them singletons. Sequencing was done on a sample of peripheral blood. The receptor set was obtained from a human donor in a cohort sampled during active COVID-19.

The chain recombines TRBV11-3 with TRBJ2-7; D might be TRBD1 (5 bases). The CDR3 is 13 residues long. Germline CDR1 reads SGHNT; CDR2 reads YENEEA. V was cut by 3 bases and J by 2 bases, with 8 bases left in between. The CDR3 DNA sequence: TGTGCCAGCAGCTTCGACAGTACCTACGAGCAGTACTTC. Translation gives CASSFDSTYEQYF.

This clone appeared once. The chain links TRBV19 to TRBJ1-5; D is unresolved. CDR3 length: 13 amino acids. Between the trimmed V and J ends, which lost 7 bases and 6 bases, there was a span of 13 bases. The germline CDR1 and CDR2 sequences are LNHDA and SQIVND (reference sequence). The CDR3 region has the DNA TGTGCCAGTACCGATCGGGTCAGTCAGCCCCAGCATTTT. Translating gives CASTDRVSQPQHF.

The rearrangement joins TRBV24-1 to TRBJ2-2; the D is unclear. CDR3 size: 16 residues. The V gene's germline CDR1 is KGHDR and CDR2 SFDVKD. V was clipped by 3 bases and J by 1 base, with 11 bases between them. The CDR3 loop reads CATSDQPPGNTGELFF. The DNA for the CDR3 is TGTGCCACCAGTGATCAACCCCCGGGGAACACCGGGGAGCTGTTTTTT.

The V and J genes are TRBV21-1 and TRBJ1-2; whether TRBD1, the table's D call, matches the DNA was not checked. TRBV21-1 is flagged as a pseudogene. The CDR3 spans 16 residues. DNA of the CDR3: TGTGCCAGCAGCAAATGGGACAGCCCTTCTAACTATGGCTACACCTTC. Amino acid sequence: CASSKWDSPSNYGYTF.

The rearrangement joins TRBV6-5 to TRBJ2-2, with D possibly being TRBD1 (5 bases). The CDR3 is 14 residues long. In germline, CDR1 is MNHEY, CDR2 SVGAGI. Trimming left V 6 bases short and J 4 bases short, with 12 bases between. CDR3 coding DNA: TGTGCCAGCAGACCTGGGGCAGGCACCGGGGAGCTGTTTTTT. Translation: CASRPGAGTGELFF.

The chain recombines TRBV25-1 with TRBJ2-2, with D possibly matching TRBD2 (6 bases). CDR1 MGHDK and CDR2 SYGVNS come from the germline V gene. Between the trimmed V and J ends, which lost 3 bases and 5 bases, there was a span of 10 bases. This CDR3 contains 14 residues. The CDR3, as DNA: TGTGCCAGCAGTGACGGGGGTTTTACCGGGGAGCTGTTTTTT. The encoded protein is CASSDGGFTGELFF.